Shown below are 11 T cell receptor beta chains from a single sample sequenced in a study of identical twins. MiXCR, run by TCRdb on the 5' RACE reads, gives a single entry per CDR3 protein. Among some 250,000 distinct CDR3 sequences, 6.5% were seen once, and the ten largest hold more than 14%. This sample was also put to use in a study of T cells expressing NK-cell markers.

Sample: CD8+ T cells sorted from blood. The origin of the receptors is a woman under 30 in good health.

The chain uses TRBV15 and TRBJ2-5, with TRBD1 matching 8 bases. The CDR3 contains 13 residues. Per germline, CDR1 LNHNV and CDR2 YYDKDF (reference sequence). Unmatched junction bases numbered 3, after V lost 8 bases and J lost 1 base. The CDR3 DNA sequence: TGTGCCACCGCGGGACAGGCCCAAGAGACCCAGTACTTC. Protein product: CATAGQAQETQYF.

This clonotype was observed at least ten times. The chain is built from TRBV5-1 and TRBJ2-7, with 7 nucleotides matching TRBD1. V lost 4 bases to trimming and J lost 1 base; unmatched junction nucleotides: 8. From germline, CDR1 is SGHRS and CDR2 YFSETQ. CDR3 size: 15 residues. The CDR3 bases are TGCGCCAGCAGCGACTGGGACAGCGCATCCTACGAGCAGTACTTC. This sequence encodes CASSDWDSASYEQYF.

This clonotype was seen a few times. The chain carries TRBV7-6 and TRBJ1-1; weak D call: TRBD1 (6 bases). Looked up from germline, CDR1 is SGHVS and CDR2 is FNYEAQ. The CDR3 runs 16 residues. V lost 1 base to trimming and J lost 6 bases, with 18 bases between them. The CDR3 here is CASSLEQGRYIAEAFF. The DNA for the CDR3 is TGTGCCAGCAGCTTAGAACAGGGCAGGTATATTGCTGAAGCTTTCTTT.

This chain uses TRBV3-1 with TRBJ2-3; D is undetermined. Germline lookup yields CDR1 LGHDT and CDR2 YNNKEL (reference sequence). This CDR3 is built from 14 residues. The V gene lost 3 bases and the J gene lost 2 bases, with 9 bases spanning the gap. Here the CDR3 reads CASSHRTDTDTQYF. In DNA, the CDR3 is TGTGCCAGCAGCCATCGTACAGACACAGATACGCAGTATTTT.

This clonotype was picked up many times. V usage is TRBV10-2 and J usage is TRBJ2-5, with a possible D match to TRBD2 (7 bases). Germline V gene sequence: CDR1 WSHSY, CDR2 SAAADI. The CDR3 length is 14 residues. The V end was cut by 7 bases, the J end by 1 base, with 13 bases between. For the CDR3, the DNA is TGCGCCAGCAAGACCGGGGGGCCCCAAGAGACCCAGTACTTC. This gives the protein CASKTGGPQETQYF.

This clonotype was detected a few times. The chain carries TRBV29-1 and TRBJ2-7, with 7 bases identical to TRBD1. Germline V CDR1 and CDR2: SQVTM, ANQGSEA. This CDR3 has 14 amino acids. CDR3 coding DNA: TGCAGTGGAGGACTGGGACAGACACCGTACGAGCAGTACTTC. Translation: CSGGLGQTPYEQYF.

This chain uses TRBV5-6 with TRBJ2-7; possible D gene TRBD2, 5 bases. Trimming removed 3 bases at V and 7 bases at J, with 26 bases between. CDR1 is SGHDT and CDR2 is YYEEEE in the germline V gene. The CDR3 spans 17 residues. CDR3 sequence reads: CASSSGRSRLPRNEQYF. CDR3 sequence (DNA): TGTGCCAGCAGCTCGGGAAGGTCTCGGCTCCCTCGAAATGAGCAGTACTTC.

The chain recombines TRBV9 with TRBJ1-2, with TRBD1 identical over 8 bases. CDR3 length: 14 amino acids. The J segment lost 4 bases and the V segment lost 0 bases, leaving 2 bases of the junction unmatched. Germline CDR1 is SGDLS and CDR2 is YYNGEE. CDR3 residues: CASSVGGQGYGYTF. Written as DNA, the CDR3 is TGTGCCAGCAGCGTAGGTGGACAGGGCTATGGCTACACCTTC.

The V and J genes are TRBV11-1 and TRBJ2-7; 8 bases match TRBD1. The CDR3 has 15 residues. V shed 5 bases and J 2 bases; nucleotides not matched to a gene: 8. Looked up from germline, CDR1 is SGHAT and CDR2 is FQDESV (reference sequence). The CDR3, as DNA: TGTGCCAGCAGCCCGGGGACAGGTCCCCCCTACGAGCAGTACTTC. Protein: CASSPGTGPPYEQYF.

The gene calls are TRBV5-5 and TRBJ2-7; D gene uncertain. V was shortened by 0 bases and J by 12 bases, with 16 bases between the two germline ends. The CDR3 extends over 13 amino acids. Germline CDR1 SGHKS, CDR2 YYEKEE (reference sequence). Here the CDR3 reads CASSLAGRRPRYF. CDR3 bases: TGTGCCAGCAGCTTGGCCGGTCGGCGGCCAAGGTACTTC.

The V gene is TRBV27, the J gene TRBJ2-7; D is unresolved. This CDR3 has 14 residues. Germline loops: CDR1 MNHEY, CDR2 SMNVEV (reference sequence). V gave up 4 bases and J gave up 3 bases, with 13 bases separating them. CDR3 protein: CASSSTGSHYEQYF. The CDR3, as DNA: TGTGCCAGCAGTTCTACCGGGTCCCACTACGAGCAGTACTTC.